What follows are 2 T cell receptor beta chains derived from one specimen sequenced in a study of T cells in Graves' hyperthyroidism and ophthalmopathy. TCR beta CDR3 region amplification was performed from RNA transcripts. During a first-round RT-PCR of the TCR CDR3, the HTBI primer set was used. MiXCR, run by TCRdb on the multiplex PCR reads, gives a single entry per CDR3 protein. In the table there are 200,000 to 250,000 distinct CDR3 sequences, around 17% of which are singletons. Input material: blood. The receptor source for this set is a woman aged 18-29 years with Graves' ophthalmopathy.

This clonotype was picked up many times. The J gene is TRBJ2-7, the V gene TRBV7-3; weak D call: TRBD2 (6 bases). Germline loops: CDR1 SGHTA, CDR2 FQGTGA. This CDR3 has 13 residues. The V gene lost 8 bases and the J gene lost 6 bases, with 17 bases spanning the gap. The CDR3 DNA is TGTGCCAGCTCGAAGGGACTCGATAGCGAGCAGTACTTC. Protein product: CASSKGLDSEQYF.

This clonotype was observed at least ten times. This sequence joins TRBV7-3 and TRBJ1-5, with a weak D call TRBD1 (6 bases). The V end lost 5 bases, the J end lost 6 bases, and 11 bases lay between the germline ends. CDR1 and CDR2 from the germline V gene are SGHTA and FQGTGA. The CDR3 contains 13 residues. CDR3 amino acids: CASSPDRTQPQHF. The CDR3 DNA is TGTGCCAGCAGCCCCGACAGGACTCAGCCCCAGCATTTT.